The 23 T cell receptor beta chains presented below share a single source sample, sequenced in a study of blood T cell repertoires in COVID-19. Only in-frame clones appear in the TCRdb table, and some are missing; sequencing was by immunoSEQ multiplex PCR. The repertoire holds around 84,000 clones, with over 70% as singletons. The material sequenced was peripheral blood. The receptor set was obtained from a woman in her thirties or forties with active or convalescent COVID-19.

The chain employs TRBV6-5 and TRBJ1-2, with D tentatively TRBD1 (5 bases). There are 12 residues in the CDR3. CDR1 MNHEY and CDR2 SVGAGI come from the germline V gene. Trimming pared 6 bases from V and 6 bases from J, leaving 11 bases between. In DNA, the CDR3 is TGTGCCAGCAGGAGGTCGGGGGATGGCTACACCTTC. Translation gives CASRRSGDGYTF.

This chain connects TRBV28 to TRBJ1-2, with a possible D match to TRBD1 (6 bases). The CDR3 loop spans 14 amino acids. The V gene lost 5 bases and the J gene lost 5 bases, with 15 bases spanning the gap. Germline-derived CDR1 and CDR2 are MDHEN and SYDVKM. Written as DNA, the CDR3 is TGTGCCAGCAGTCCACCGGGACACGCATATGGCTACACCTTC. Translated, it gives CASSPPGHAYGYTF.

This clone has only one observation. The chain uses TRBV7-2 and TRBJ1-4; D ambiguous. The germline V and J ends were trimmed by 1 base and 8 bases, with 14 bases remaining between them. The CDR3 spans 15 residues. Germline assignment: CDR1 SGHTA and CDR2 FQGNSA. For the CDR3, the DNA is TGTGCCAGCAGCTTAGTGGCCAGGAGGGAGGAAAAACTGTTTTTT. It translates to CASSLVARREEKLFF.

The genes are TRBV6-5 and TRBJ2-5, with 7 bases identical to TRBD1. The J segment lost 5 bases and the V segment lost 5 bases, leaving 5 bases of the junction unmatched. The germline V gene has CDR1 MNHEY and CDR2 SVGAGI. The length of the CDR3 is 13 residues. CDR3 loop: CASSQGESETQYF. The CDR3, as DNA: TGTGCCAGCAGTCAGGGGGAGTCGGAGACCCAGTACTTC.

The count of this clone is one. The rearrangement links TRBV7-2 to TRBJ2-3; D unresolved. Germline CDR1 is SGHTA and CDR2 is FQGNSA. This CDR3 spans 13 amino acids. V shed 8 bases and J shed 0 bases, with 9 bases lying between them. In DNA, the CDR3 is TGTGCCAGCCTGGCACCTAGCACAGATACGCAGTATTTT. Its translation: CASLAPSTDTQYF.

The genes are TRBV9 and TRBJ1-1; D is ambiguous. The CDR3 covers 13 residues. V lost 5 bases and J 1 base, leaving 9 bases between the germline ends. The germline CDR1 and CDR2 sequences are SGDLS and YYNGEE. CDR3 bases: TGTGCCAGCAGACAAACAACGAACACTGAAGCTTTCTTT. Its protein is CASRQTTNTEAFF.

The rearrangement joins TRBV28 to TRBJ2-3; 13 nucleotides align to TRBD2. V lost 1 base to trimming and J lost 6 bases; unmatched junction nucleotides: 7. The CDR3 length is 17 residues. CDR1 MDHEN and CDR2 SYDVKM come from the germline V gene. The CDR3 DNA follows: TGTGCCAGCAGTTTATTGGTGACTAGCGGGGGGAGTGATACGCAGTATTTT. Its translation is CASSLLVTSGGSDTQYF.

Comment on this clone: Other DNA sequences in this sample translate to the same CDR3. The genes are TRBV11-3 and TRBJ2-3; the match to TRBD2 covers 10 bases. Trimming removed 2 bases from V and 1 base from J; junction bases left unmatched: 0. CDR1 is SGHNT and CDR2 is YENEEA in the germline V gene. This CDR3 has 15 residues. This CDR3 reads CASSLTSGGTDTQYF. In nucleotides, the CDR3 is TGTGCCAGCAGCTTAACTAGCGGGGGCACAGATACGCAGTATTTT.

This sequence joins TRBV21-1 and TRBJ2-7; the table's D call, TRBD2, was not checked against the DNA. TRBV21-1 is a listed pseudogene. The CDR3 has 16 residues. As DNA, the CDR3 is TGTGCCAGCAGCTCGCCGGAACTAGCGGCCTCCTACGAGCAGTACTTC. It codes for CASSSPELAASYEQYF.

The chain uses TRBV6-5 and TRBJ2-7, with 10 bases lining up with TRBD1. Germline V gene data show CDR1 as MNHEY and CDR2 as SVGAGI. Trimming removed 0 bases from V and 5 bases from J; junction bases left unmatched: 7. CDR3 size: 16 residues. The DNA for the CDR3 is TGTGCCAGCAGTTACTCGACGGGACAGGGGCTGAACGAGCAGTACTTC. Its translation is CASSYSTGQGLNEQYF.

The chain uses TRBV6-6 and TRBJ2-2; D remains ambiguous. Germline V gene sequence: CDR1 MNHNY, CDR2 SVGAGI (reference sequence). V was trimmed by 6 bases and J by 4 bases, leaving 9 bases between them. The CDR3 runs to 13 residues. The CDR3 DNA follows: TGTGCCAGCAGGTCTTATAGCACCGGGGAGCTGTTTTTT. This codes for CASRSYSTGELFF.

The chain uses TRBV5-4 and TRBJ1-1, with D possibly TRBD1 on 5 matching bases. This CDR3 has 13 residues. CDR1 and CDR2 (germline): SGHNT, YYREEE (reference sequence). Trimming removed 9 bases at V and 1 base at J, with 13 bases between. In DNA, the CDR3 is TGTGCCACTAACCAAGGGGCGAACACTGAAGCTTTCTTT. Its translation: CATNQGANTEAFF.

The genes are TRBV9 and TRBJ2-2, with 8 bases aligning to TRBD1. The CDR3 runs 17 residues. After removal of 2 bases from V and 3 bases from J, the junction contained 9 bases not matched to a gene. Germline V gene sequence: CDR1 SGDLS, CDR2 YYNGEE. The CDR3 DNA follows: TGTGCCAGCAGCGTCCAGGGGGCAGGGAGGTACACCGGGGAGCTGTTTTTT. As protein: CASSVQGAGRYTGELFF. Based on the CDR3 plus reference TRBV9 and TRBJ2-2, the full variable domain is DSGVTQTPKHLITATGQRVTLRCSPRSGDLSVYWYQQSLDQGLQFLIQYYNGEERAKGNILERFSAQQFPDLHSELNLSSLELGDSALYFCASSVQGAGRYTGELFFGEGSRLTVL.

The V and J genes are TRBV3-1 (or the pseudogene TRBV3-2) and TRBJ1-5, with a weak D call TRBD1 (6 bases). Germline assignment: CDR1 LGHDT and CDR2 YNNKEL (reference sequence). The ends were cut back, 1 base at V and 0 bases at J, with 13 bases in the middle. The CDR3 spans 17 residues. The CDR3 sequence is CASSQVQGRDSNQPQHF. The CDR3 nucleotides read TGTGCCAGCAGCCAAGTACAGGGTCGAGATAGCAATCAGCCCCAGCATTTT.

This chain links TRBV27 with TRBJ2-7, with a possible D match to TRBD2 (6 bases). V shed 0 bases and J shed 0 bases, with 6 bases lying between them. Germline V gene sequence: CDR1 MNHEY, CDR2 SMNVEV (reference sequence). The CDR3 contains 14 residues. CDR3 DNA: TGTGCCAGCAGTTTATCAGCGGGCTCCTACGAGCAGTACTTC. Amino acids: CASSLSAGSYEQYF.

The chain uses TRBV5-5 and TRBJ2-7, with D possibly matching TRBD1 (5 bases). The length of the CDR3 is 14 residues. Germline loops: CDR1 SGHKS, CDR2 YYEKEE (reference sequence). Deletions cut 0 bases from V and 7 bases from J, with 14 bases between. The CDR3 bases are TGTGCCAGCAGCTTGGAGGCGCAGGGAAGGGAGCAGTACTTC. Its translation: CASSLEAQGREQYF. The variable domain in full, with the rest retrieved from reference TRBV5-5 and TRBJ2-7, is DAGVTQSPTHLIKTRGQQVTLRCSPISGHKSVSWYQQVLGQGPQFIFQYYEKEERGRGNFPDRFSARQFPNYSSELNVNALLLGDSALYLCASSLEAQGREQYFGPGTRLTVT.

This clone was counted between two and nine times. V and J are TRBV14 and TRBJ2-1, with D possibly being TRBD1 (6 bases). From germline, CDR1 is SGHDN and CDR2 FVKESK. The V end was cut by 4 bases, the J end by 7 bases, with 14 bases between. There are 14 residues in the CDR3. The CDR3 bases are TGTGCCAGCAGCCCTTTACAGGGAATAAATGAGCAGTTCTTC. Protein: CASSPLQGINEQFF.

There are a few counts of this clone. This CDR3 is also generated by other DNA sequences in the sample. This chain connects TRBV9 to TRBJ2-5, with 11 bases lining up with TRBD2. With V trimmed by 0 bases and J by 2 bases, 3 bases remained unmatched. CDR1 is SGDLS and CDR2 is YYNGEE in the germline V gene. The CDR3 consists of 16 residues. CDR3 nucleotides: TGTGCCAGCAGCGTAGCTGTAGCGGGGGGGCAAGAGACCCAGTACTTC. It translates to CASSVAVAGGQETQYF.

This clone appeared a few times. J is TRBJ1-2 and V is TRBV27, with D maybe TRBD1 (6 bases). The V end lost 5 bases, the J end lost 5 bases, and 21 bases lay between the germline ends. The CDR3 extends over 16 amino acids. CDR1 MNHEY and CDR2 SMNVEV come from the germline V gene (reference sequence). The DNA of the CDR3 is TGTGCCAGCAGTCCCAATCCCCTCCGGGACATTTATGGCTACACCTTC. Its translation is CASSPNPLRDIYGYTF.

This clone showed up just a few times. DNA for the CDR3: TGTGCCAGCCGCCCGCGACAGGGGTTTCAGCCCCAGCATTTT. Translation: CASRPRQGFQPQHF. The chain recombines TRBV6-5 with TRBJ1-5, with TRBD1 identical over 8 bases. This CDR3 region has 14 residues. V was clipped by 8 bases and J by 6 bases; unmatched bases: 9. Looked up from germline, CDR1 is MNHEY and CDR2 is SVGAGI.

The chain recombines TRBV4-2 with TRBJ2-1; D is possibly TRBD1 (5 bases). This CDR3 is 16 amino acids long. V lost 0 bases and J 3 bases, leaving 12 bases between the germline ends. Germline values: CDR1 LGHNA, CDR2 YNFKEQ. The CDR3 DNA sequence: TGTGCCAGCAGCCAAGACAGGGCCATAGACTACAATGAGCAGTTCTTC. This sequence encodes CASSQDRAIDYNEQFF.

The V and J genes are TRBV18 and TRBJ1-6; 9 bases align to TRBD1. This CDR3 region has 13 residues. The V segment lost 4 bases and the J segment 9 bases; nucleotides outside the gene matches: 1. The germline V gene encodes CDR1 KGHSH and CDR2 LQKENI. The CDR3 sequence is CASSLDRGSPLHF. DNA for the CDR3: TGTGCCAGCTCACTGGACAGGGGTTCACCCCTCCACTTT.

This chain uses TRBV4-2 with TRBJ2-1; 7 positions match TRBD2. V shed 0 bases and J 8 bases; nucleotides not matched to a gene: 10. CDR1 is LGHNA and CDR2 is YNFKEQ in the germline V gene. The CDR3 sequence is 16 residues long. The DNA of the CDR3 is TGTGCCAGCAGCCAAGATTGGACTAGTGGGTTCCATGAGCAGTTCTTC. Its protein is CASSQDWTSGFHEQFF.